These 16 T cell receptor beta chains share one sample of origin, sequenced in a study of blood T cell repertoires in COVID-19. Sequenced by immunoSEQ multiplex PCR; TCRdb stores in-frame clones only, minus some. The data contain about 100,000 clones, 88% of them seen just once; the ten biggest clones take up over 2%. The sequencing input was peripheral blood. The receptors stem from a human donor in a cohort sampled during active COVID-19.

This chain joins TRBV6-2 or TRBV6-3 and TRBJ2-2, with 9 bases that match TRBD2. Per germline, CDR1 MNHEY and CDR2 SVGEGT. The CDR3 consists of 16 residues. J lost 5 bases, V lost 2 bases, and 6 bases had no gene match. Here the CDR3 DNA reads TGTGCCAGCAGTTACCGGCGGGAGGGCCCAACCGGGGAGCTGTTTTTT. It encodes CASSYRREGPTGELFF.

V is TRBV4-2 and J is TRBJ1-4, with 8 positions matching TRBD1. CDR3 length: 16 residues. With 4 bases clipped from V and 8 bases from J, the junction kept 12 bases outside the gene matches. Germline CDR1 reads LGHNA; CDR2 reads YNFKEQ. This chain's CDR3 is CASSPSGQGMREKLFF. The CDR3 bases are TGTGCCAGCAGCCCCTCCGGACAGGGAATGAGAGAAAAACTGTTTTTT.

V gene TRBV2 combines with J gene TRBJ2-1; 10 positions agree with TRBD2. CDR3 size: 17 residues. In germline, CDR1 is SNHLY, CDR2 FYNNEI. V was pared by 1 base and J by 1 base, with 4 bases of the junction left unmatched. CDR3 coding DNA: TGTGCCAGCAGTGAAGGGGGTAGCGGGGGGTCCTACAATGAGCAGTTCTTC. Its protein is CASSEGGSGGSYNEQFF. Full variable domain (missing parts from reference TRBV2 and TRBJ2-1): EPEVTQTPSHQVTQMGQEVILRCVPISNHLYFYWYRQILGQKVEFLVSFYNNEISEKSEIFDDQFSVERPDGSNFTLKIRSTKLEDSAMYFCASSEGGSGGSYNEQFFGPGTRLTVL.

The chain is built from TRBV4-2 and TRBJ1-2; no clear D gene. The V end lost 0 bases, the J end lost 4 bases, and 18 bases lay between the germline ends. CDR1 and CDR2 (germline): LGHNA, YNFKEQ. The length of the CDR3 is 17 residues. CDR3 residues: CASSQEPRERSSYGYTF. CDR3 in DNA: TGTGCCAGCAGCCAAGAACCCCGGGAACGGAGCTCCTATGGCTACACCTTC.

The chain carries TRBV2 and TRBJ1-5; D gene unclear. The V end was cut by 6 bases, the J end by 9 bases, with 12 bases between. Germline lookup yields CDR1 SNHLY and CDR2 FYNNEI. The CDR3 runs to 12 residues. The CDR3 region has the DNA TGTGCCAGCAGGGTCATACGAGGGCCCCAGCATTTT. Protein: CASRVIRGPQHF.

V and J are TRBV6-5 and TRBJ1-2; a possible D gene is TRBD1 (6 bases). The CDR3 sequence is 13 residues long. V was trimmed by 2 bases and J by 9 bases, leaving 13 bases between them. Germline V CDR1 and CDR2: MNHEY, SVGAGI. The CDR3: CASSYTGQTRYTF. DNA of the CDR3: TGTGCCAGCAGTTACACTGGACAGACGCGCTACACCTTC.

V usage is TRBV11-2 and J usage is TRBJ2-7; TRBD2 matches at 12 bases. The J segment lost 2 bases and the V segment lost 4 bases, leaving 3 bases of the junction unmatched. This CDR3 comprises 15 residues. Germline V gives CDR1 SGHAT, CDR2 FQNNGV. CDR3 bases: TGTGCCAGCAGCTCAGGACTAGCGGGAACCTACGAGCAGTACTTC. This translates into CASSSGLAGTYEQYF.

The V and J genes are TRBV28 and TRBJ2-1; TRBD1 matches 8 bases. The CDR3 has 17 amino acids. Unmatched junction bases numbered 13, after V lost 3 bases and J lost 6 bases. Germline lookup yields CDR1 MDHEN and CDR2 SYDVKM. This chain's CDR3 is CASSLPNPYRGVNEQFF. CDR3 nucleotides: TGTGCCAGCAGTTTGCCCAACCCTTACAGGGGGGTCAATGAGCAGTTCTTC.

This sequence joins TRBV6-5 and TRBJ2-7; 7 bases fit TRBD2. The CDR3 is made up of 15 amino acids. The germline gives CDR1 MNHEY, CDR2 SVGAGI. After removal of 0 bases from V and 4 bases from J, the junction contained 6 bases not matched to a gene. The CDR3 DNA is TGTGCCAGCAGTTACTCGTGGGGGGGTGGTTACGAGCAGTACTTC. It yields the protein CASSYSWGGGYEQYF.

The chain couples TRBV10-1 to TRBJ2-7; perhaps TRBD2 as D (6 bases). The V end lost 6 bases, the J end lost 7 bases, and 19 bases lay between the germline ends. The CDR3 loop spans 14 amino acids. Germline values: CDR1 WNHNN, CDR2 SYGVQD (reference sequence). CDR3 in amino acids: CASSPLGAAGEQYF. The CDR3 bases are TGCGCCAGCAGCCCCCTTGGAGCCGCGGGGGAGCAGTACTTC.

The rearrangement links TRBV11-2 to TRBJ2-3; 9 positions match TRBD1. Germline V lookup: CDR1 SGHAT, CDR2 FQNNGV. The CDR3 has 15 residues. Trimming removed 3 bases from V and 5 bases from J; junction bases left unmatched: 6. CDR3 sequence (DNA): TGTGCCAGCAGCTTGGGGGACAGGGATGGAGATACGCAGTATTTT. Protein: CASSLGDRDGDTQYF.

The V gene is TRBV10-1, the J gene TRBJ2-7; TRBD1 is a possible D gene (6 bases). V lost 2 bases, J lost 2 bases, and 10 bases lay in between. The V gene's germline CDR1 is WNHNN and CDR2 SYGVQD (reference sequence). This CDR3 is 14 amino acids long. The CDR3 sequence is CASSEGGSAYEQYF. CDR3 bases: TGCGCCAGCAGTGAGGGGGGCAGCGCCTACGAGCAGTACTTC.

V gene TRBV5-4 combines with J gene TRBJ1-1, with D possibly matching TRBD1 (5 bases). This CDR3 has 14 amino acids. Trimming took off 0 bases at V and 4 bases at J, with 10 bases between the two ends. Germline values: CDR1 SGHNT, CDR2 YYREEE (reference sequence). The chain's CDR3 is CASSLEGYGTEAFF. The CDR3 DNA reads TGTGCCAGCAGCTTGGAGGGGTACGGCACTGAAGCTTTCTTT.

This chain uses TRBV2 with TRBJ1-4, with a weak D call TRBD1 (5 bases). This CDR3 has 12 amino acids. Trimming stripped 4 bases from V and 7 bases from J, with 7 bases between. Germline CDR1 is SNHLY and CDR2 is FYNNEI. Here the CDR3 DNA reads TGTGCCAGCAGTGCGGGGGGTGAAAAACTGTTTTTT. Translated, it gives CASSAGGEKLFF.

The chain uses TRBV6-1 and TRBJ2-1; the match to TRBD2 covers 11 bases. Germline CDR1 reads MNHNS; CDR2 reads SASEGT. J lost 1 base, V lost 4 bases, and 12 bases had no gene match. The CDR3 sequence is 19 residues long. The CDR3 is CASSVTSGGYTASYNEQFF. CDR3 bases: TGTGCCAGCAGTGTAACTAGCGGGGGCTACACCGCGTCCTACAATGAGCAGTTCTTC.

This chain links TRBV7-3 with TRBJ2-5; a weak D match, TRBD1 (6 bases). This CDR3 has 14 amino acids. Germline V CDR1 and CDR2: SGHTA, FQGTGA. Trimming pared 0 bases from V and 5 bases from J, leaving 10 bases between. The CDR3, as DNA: TGTGCCAGCAGCTTAACGGGGGCGGACGAGACCCAGTACTTC. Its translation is CASSLTGADETQYF.